Following are 24 T cell receptor beta chains from one sample sequenced in a study of low-dose radiotherapy and immunotherapy resistance in tumors. Amplification, which lasted around 22 PCR cycles, used a constant-region primer and V-primer adapter to amplify TCRs. Using its own MiXCR run on the reads, TCRdb lists one record per CDR3 protein. The sample has some 52,000 distinct CDR3 sequences, roughly a third seen once; the top ten hold 7.5% to 9.5%. Described time point: after trial treatment. Treatment meaning: LDRT plus nivolumab, ipilimumab, low-dose cyclophosphamide and aspirin (RACIN trial). The material was PBMCs, obtained after low-dose radiotherapy plus immunotherapy. Receptors were obtained from a male donor with rectosigmoid adenocarcinoma.

This clonotype was seen once. This probably arose from a read error, given a far larger clone one base away. V is TRBV5-8 and J is TRBJ2-7, with D uncertain. The CDR3 runs to 14 residues. From germline, CDR1 is SGHTS and CDR2 YDEGEE. The CDR3 DNA sequence: TGTGCCGGCAGCTTAGGTGCCACCTCCTACGAGCAGTACTTC. Translating gives CAGSLGATSYEQYF.

This clonotype was seen a few times. This rearrangement joins TRBV6-2 or TRBV6-3 to TRBJ2-1; TRBD2 matches 7 bases. The CDR3 runs to 14 residues. The V segment lost 7 bases and the J segment 4 bases; nucleotides outside the gene matches: 7. Germline V gene sequence: CDR1 MNHEY, CDR2 SVGEGT. The DNA of the CDR3 is TGTGCCAGCATCCTAAGCGGGACTTACAATGAGCAGTTCTTC. The encoded protein is CASILSGTYNEQFF.

This clonotype was seen a handful of times. The chain uses TRBV27 and TRBJ2-3, with D possibly being TRBD1 (7 bases). Germline lookup yields CDR1 MNHEY and CDR2 SMNVEV (reference sequence). This CDR3 is 14 amino acids long. Trimming removed 5 bases at V and 3 bases at J, with 12 bases between. The CDR3 is CASSPAGGTDTQYF. CDR3 nucleotide sequence: TGTGCCAGCAGTCCCGCAGGGGGGACAGATACGCAGTATTTT.

This clonotype has ten or more counts. The chain recombines TRBV5-4 with TRBJ2-7; D is possibly TRBD1 or TRBD2 (5 bases each). Germline lookup yields CDR1 SGHNT and CDR2 YYREEE (reference sequence). V lost 2 bases, J lost 6 bases, and 12 bases lay in between. The CDR3 totals 13 residues. The DNA for the CDR3 is TGTGCCAGCAGCTTCGGGGTGGGACGCGAGCAGTACTTC. Translating it yields CASSFGVGREQYF.

In its sample, this clonotype was seen many times. The chain couples TRBV28 to TRBJ1-5; D call uncertain. The CDR3 sequence is 13 residues long. The germline CDR1 and CDR2 sequences are MDHEN and SYDVKM. V shed 11 bases and J shed 6 bases, with 17 bases lying between them. Here the CDR3 DNA reads TGTGCCCCGACAAGGCGGGTTAGTCAGCCCCAGCATTTT. This codes for CAPTRRVSQPQHF.

To note about this clonotype: It differs at one base from a far larger clone, so likely a read error. This sequence joins TRBV27 and TRBJ2-1; weak D call: TRBD2 (6 bases). The CDR3 is 14 amino acids. The V and J ends lost 3 bases and 13 bases respectively, with 19 bases between them. Germline V gene lookup returns CDR1 MNHEY and CDR2 SMNVEV (reference sequence). CDR3 residues: CASSFWGGSETQFF. The CDR3 DNA reads TGTGCCAGCAGTTTCTGGGGAGGTTCGGAGACCCAGTTCTTC.

The genes are TRBV20-1 and TRBJ2-5, with D hard to call. The V end lost 1 base, the J end lost 1 base, and 7 bases lay between the germline ends. This CDR3 has 13 residues. CDR1 DFQATT and CDR2 SNEGSKA come from the germline V gene (reference sequence). The CDR3 sequence: CSARVNPQETQYF. For the CDR3, the DNA is TGCAGTGCTAGAGTTAATCCCCAAGAGACCCAGTACTTC.

This clonotype is termed medium-sized. This chain uses TRBV28 with TRBJ2-7; D may be TRBD2 (5 bases). From germline, CDR1 is MDHEN and CDR2 SYDVKM. This CDR3 has 16 residues. V was clipped by 5 bases and J by 2 bases, with 19 bases between them. The CDR3 spells CASSPVARGPAYEQYF. DNA of the CDR3: TGTGCCAGCAGTCCTGTAGCGCGAGGGCCGGCCTACGAGCAGTACTTC. Complete variable domain (other parts from reference TRBV28 and TRBJ2-7): DVKVTQSSRYLVKRTGEKVFLECVQDMDHENMFWYRQDPGLGLRLIYFSYDVKMKEKGDIPEGYSVSREKKERFSLILESASTNQTSMYLCASSPVARGPAYEQYFGPGTRLTVT.

This clonotype was counted ten times or more. This chain joins TRBV12-3 or TRBV12-4 and TRBJ1-4; D remains ambiguous. The length of the CDR3 is 15 residues. Deletions cut 3 bases from V and 8 bases from J, with 16 bases between. CDR3 residues: CASSFRAARGEKLFF. CDR3 bases: TGTGCCAGCAGTTTTAGGGCAGCCCGAGGAGAAAAACTGTTTTTT.

This clonotype has only a few counts. The genes are TRBV5-4 and TRBJ1-6, with TRBD1 matching over 9 bases. Looked up from germline, CDR1 is SGHNT and CDR2 is YYREEE (reference sequence). V lost 9 bases to trimming and J lost 2 bases; unmatched junction nucleotides: 12. The CDR3 runs to 17 residues. The CDR3 nucleotides read TGTGCCACCCAGCTTGGGCGGGACAGGGCCTATAATTCACCCCTCCACTTT. It specifies CATQLGRDRAYNSPLHF. The whole variable domain, filled in from reference TRBV5-4 and TRBJ1-6, reads ETGVTQSPTHLIKTRGQQVTLRCSSQSGHNTVSWYQQALGQGPQFIFQYYREEENGRGNFPPRFSGLQFPNYSSELNVNALELDDSALYLCATQLGRDRAYNSPLHFGNGTRLTVT.

V gene TRBV5-3 combines with J gene TRBJ1-1, with a possible D match to TRBD1 (5 bases). TRBV5-3 is an ORF; its function is uncertain. The CDR3 is 13 amino acids. The V and J ends lost 8 bases and 2 bases respectively, with 13 bases between them. The CDR3: CASNPDTNTEAFF. The CDR3 DNA reads as TGTGCCAGCAACCCGGACACAAACACTGAAGCTTTCTTT.

This clonotype has a count of ten or more. The V gene is TRBV6-2 or TRBV6-3, the J gene TRBJ2-3; maybe TRBD2 (5 bases). V was trimmed by 5 bases and J by 1 base, leaving 16 bases between them. The CDR3 is made up of 16 amino acids. CDR1 is MNHEY and CDR2 is SVGEGT in the germline V gene. CDR3 amino acids: CASSEQSSLGTDTQYF. DNA of the CDR3: TGTGCCAGCAGTGAACAATCTAGCTTAGGCACAGATACGCAGTATTTT.

This clonotype came up many times. The chain employs TRBV19 and TRBJ2-7, with a possible D match to TRBD2 (5 bases). The CDR3 loop spans 14 amino acids. Trimming removed 3 bases at V and 2 bases at J, with 11 bases between. Germline CDR1 and CDR2: LNHDA and SQIVND (reference sequence). The chain's CDR3 is CASSMAIGTYEQYF. CDR3 nucleotide sequence: TGTGCCAGTAGTATGGCCATCGGGACCTACGAGCAGTACTTC.

V and J are TRBV7-9 and TRBJ2-3, with D maybe TRBD2 (5 bases). The ends were cut back, 5 bases at V and 1 base at J, with 10 bases in the middle. The CDR3 loop spans 14 amino acids. CDR1 and CDR2 from the germline V gene are SEHNR and FQNEAQ (reference sequence). CDR3: CASSRSSGTDTQYF. The DNA for the CDR3 is TGTGCCAGCAGCCGTAGTAGCGGCACAGATACGCAGTATTTT.

The chain joins TRBV11-2 to TRBJ2-3; either TRBD1 or TRBD2 may fit D (5 bases each). There are 16 residues in the CDR3. Trimming shortened V by 0 bases and J by 1 base, and 11 bases separated the two germline ends. Germline CDR1 reads SGHAT; CDR2 reads FQNNGV. CDR3 DNA sequence: TGTGCCAGCAGCTTAGAATCTCAGGGAGGCACAGATACGCAGTATTTT. Translation: CASSLESQGGTDTQYF.

On this clonotype itself: A far bigger clonotype differs at one base, so this is likely a read error. The J gene is TRBJ2-2, the V gene TRBV12-3 or TRBV12-4, with D unresolved. The length of the CDR3 is 12 residues. The V and J ends lost 2 bases and 6 bases respectively, with 4 bases between them. CDR3 loop: CASSLTAGELFF. As DNA, the CDR3 is TGTGCCAGCAGTTTAACGGCCGGGGAGCTGTTTTTT.

The chain links TRBV11-3 to TRBJ2-7; D call uncertain. The CDR3 covers 13 residues. Deletions cut 2 bases from V and 3 bases from J, with 8 bases between. Germline V gene lookup returns CDR1 SGHNT and CDR2 YENEEA. In DNA form, the CDR3 reads TGTGCCAGCAGCTTATCTCCAGACTACGAGCAGTACTTC. Amino acids: CASSLSPDYEQYF.

This clonotype showed up many times. This chain uses TRBV10-3 with TRBJ2-1; possible D gene TRBD1, 6 bases. Trimming removed 2 bases at V and 10 bases at J, with 18 bases between. This CDR3 contains 15 residues. The germline V gene encodes CDR1 ENHRY and CDR2 SYGVKD. The CDR3 loop is CAISEGNRVPGEQFF. The CDR3 coding sequence is TGTGCCATCAGTGAGGGGAACAGGGTGCCGGGGGAGCAGTTCTTC.

This clonotype was found many times. A junction boundary mismatches the germline segment, possibly from a read error. The V and J genes are TRBV6-8 and TRBJ2-7, with 11 bases lining up with TRBD2. The CDR3 consists of 15 residues. Germline V gene lookup returns CDR1 MNHGY and CDR2 SAAAGT. CDR3 protein: CASSSGTSGSDEQYF. The CDR3 region has the DNA TGTGCCAGCAGTTCAGGGACTAGCGGCTCCGACGAGCAGTACTTC.

The chain employs TRBV5-1 and TRBJ2-1, with 7 nucleotides matching TRBD2. The germline gives CDR1 SGHRS, CDR2 YFSETQ. CDR3 length equals 15 residues. The ends lost 0 bases at V and 4 bases at J; junction bases unmatched: 4. Here the CDR3 reads CASSLAGGLYNEQFF. As DNA, the CDR3 is TGCGCCAGCAGCTTGGCCGGGGGACTATACAATGAGCAGTTCTTC.

This clonotype was seen repeatedly, ten times or more. The rearrangement joins TRBV7-6 to TRBJ1-1; D may be TRBD1 (6 bases). The CDR3 is 14 residues long. Germline CDR1 reads SGHVS; CDR2 reads FNYEAQ. V was shortened by 1 base and J by 4 bases, with 10 bases between the two germline ends. CDR3 DNA sequence: TGTGCCAGCAGCTTAGGGGGGGCTGGCACTGAAGCTTTCTTT. Translation gives CASSLGGAGTEAFF.

The rearrangement links TRBV29-1 to TRBJ2-1; D not certain. The CDR3 has 13 amino acids. V was pared by 5 bases and J by 3 bases, with 11 bases between. Looked up from germline, CDR1 is SQVTM and CDR2 is ANQGSEA. Written as DNA, the CDR3 is TGCAGCGTTTACCACTCCAGCTACAATGAGCAGTTCTTC. Translating it yields CSVYHSSYNEQFF.

The CDR3 DNA is TGTGCCAGCAGCAAAGGGGACTGGCGGGAGGGCCCCCTACCGTATACGCAGTATTTT. Amino acids: CASSKGDWREGPLPYTQYF. The chain is built from TRBV21-1 and TRBJ2-3; the DNA was not used to check the table's D call, TRBD2. TRBV21-1 is marked as a pseudogene. The CDR3 length is 19 residues.

The sample holds many counts of this clonotype. The chain uses TRBV19 and TRBJ2-7, with a possible D match to TRBD2 (5 bases). Germline V CDR1 and CDR2: LNHDA, SQIVND (reference sequence). The CDR3 contains 12 residues. V gave up 5 bases and J gave up 6 bases, with 11 bases separating them. CDR3 in DNA: TGTGCCAGTAGTGCCCCCGGGGTCGAGCAGTACTTC. This codes for CASSAPGVEQYF.